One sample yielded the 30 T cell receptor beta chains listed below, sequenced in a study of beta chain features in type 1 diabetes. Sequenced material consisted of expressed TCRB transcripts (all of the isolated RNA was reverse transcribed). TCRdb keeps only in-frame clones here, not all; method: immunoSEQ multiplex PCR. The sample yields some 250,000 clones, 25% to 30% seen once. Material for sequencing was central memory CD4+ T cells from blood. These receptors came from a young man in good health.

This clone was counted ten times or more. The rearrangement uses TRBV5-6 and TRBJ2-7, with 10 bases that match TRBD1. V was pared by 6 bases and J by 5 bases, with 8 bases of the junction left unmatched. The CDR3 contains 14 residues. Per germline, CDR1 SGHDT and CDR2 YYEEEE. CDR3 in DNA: TGTGCCAGCACGCGGACAGGGGGAGGGCACGAGCAGTACTTC. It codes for CASTRTGGGHEQYF.

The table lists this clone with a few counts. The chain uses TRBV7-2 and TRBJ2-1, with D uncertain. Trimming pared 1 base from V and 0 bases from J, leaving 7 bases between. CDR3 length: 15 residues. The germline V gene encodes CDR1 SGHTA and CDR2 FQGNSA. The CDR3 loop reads CASSLGASSYNEQFF. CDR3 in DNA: TGTGCCAGCAGCTTAGGGGCGAGCTCCTACAATGAGCAGTTCTTC.

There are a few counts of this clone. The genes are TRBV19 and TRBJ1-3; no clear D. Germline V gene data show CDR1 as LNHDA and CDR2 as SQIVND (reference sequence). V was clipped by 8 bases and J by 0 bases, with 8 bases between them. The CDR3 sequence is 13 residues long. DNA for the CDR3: TGTGCCAGTTCACAGAACTCTGGAAACACCATATATTTT. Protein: CASSQNSGNTIYF.

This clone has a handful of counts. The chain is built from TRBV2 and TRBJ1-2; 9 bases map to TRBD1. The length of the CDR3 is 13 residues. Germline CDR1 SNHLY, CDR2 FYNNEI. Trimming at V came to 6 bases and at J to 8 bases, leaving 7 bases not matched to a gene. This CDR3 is CASSLDRGDGYTF. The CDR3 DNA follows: TGTGCCAGCAGCTTGGACAGGGGTGACGGCTACACCTTC.

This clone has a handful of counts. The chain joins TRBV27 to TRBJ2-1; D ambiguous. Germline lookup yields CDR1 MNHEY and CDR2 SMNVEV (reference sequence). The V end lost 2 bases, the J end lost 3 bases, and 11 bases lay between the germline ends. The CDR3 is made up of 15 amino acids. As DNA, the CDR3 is TGTGCCAGCAGTTTAACTGGCGTTAACTACAATGAGCAGTTCTTC. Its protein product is CASSLTGVNYNEQFF.

CDR3: CASSFLTAYGYTF. In DNA form, the CDR3 reads TGTGCCAGCAGCTTCCTGACAGCGTATGGCTACACCTTC. The V gene is TRBV13, the J gene TRBJ1-2; tentatively, D is TRBD1 (5 bases). The CDR3 extends over 13 amino acids. The V gene's germline CDR1 is PRHDT and CDR2 FYEKMQ (reference sequence). Deletions cut 3 bases from V and 5 bases from J, with 10 bases between.

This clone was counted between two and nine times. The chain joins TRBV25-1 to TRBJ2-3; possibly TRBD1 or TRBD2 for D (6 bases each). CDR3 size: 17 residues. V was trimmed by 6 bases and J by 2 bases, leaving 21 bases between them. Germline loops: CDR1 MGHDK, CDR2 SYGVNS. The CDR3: CASRPAPGANPTDTQYF. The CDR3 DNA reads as TGTGCCAGCAGGCCGGCCCCGGGGGCGAACCCCACAGATACGCAGTATTTT.

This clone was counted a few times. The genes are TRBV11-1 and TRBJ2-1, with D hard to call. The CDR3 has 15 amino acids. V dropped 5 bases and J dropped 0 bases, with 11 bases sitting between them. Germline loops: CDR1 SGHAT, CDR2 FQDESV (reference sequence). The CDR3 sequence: CASSQMQSSYNEQFF. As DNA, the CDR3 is TGTGCCAGCAGCCAAATGCAAAGCTCCTACAATGAGCAGTTCTTC. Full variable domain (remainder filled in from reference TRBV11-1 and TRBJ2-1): EAEVAQSPRYKITEKSQAVAFWCDPISGHATLYWYRQILGQGPELLVQFQDESVVDDSQLPKDRFSAERLKGVDSTLKIQPAELGDSAMYLCASSQMQSSYNEQFFGPGTRLTVL.

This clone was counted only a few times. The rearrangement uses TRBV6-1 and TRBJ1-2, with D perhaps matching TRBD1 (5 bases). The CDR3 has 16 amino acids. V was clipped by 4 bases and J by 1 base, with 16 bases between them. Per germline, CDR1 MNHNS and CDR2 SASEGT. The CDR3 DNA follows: TGTGCCAGCAGTGGAAAGGGGAATTACGATAACTATGGCTACACCTTC. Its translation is CASSGKGNYDNYGYTF.

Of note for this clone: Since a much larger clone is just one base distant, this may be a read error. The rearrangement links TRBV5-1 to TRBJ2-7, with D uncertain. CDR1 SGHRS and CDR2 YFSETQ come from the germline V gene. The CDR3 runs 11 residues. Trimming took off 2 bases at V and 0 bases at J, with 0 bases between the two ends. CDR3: CASSFSYEQYF. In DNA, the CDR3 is TGCGCCAGCAGCTTCTCCTACGAGCAGTACTTC.

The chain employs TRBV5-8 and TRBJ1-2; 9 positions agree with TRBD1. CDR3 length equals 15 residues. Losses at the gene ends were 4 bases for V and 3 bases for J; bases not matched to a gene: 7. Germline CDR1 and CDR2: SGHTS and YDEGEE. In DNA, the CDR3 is TGTGCCAGCAGCAGAGGACAGGGGCCCTACTATGGCTACACCTTC. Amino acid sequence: CASSRGQGPYYGYTF.

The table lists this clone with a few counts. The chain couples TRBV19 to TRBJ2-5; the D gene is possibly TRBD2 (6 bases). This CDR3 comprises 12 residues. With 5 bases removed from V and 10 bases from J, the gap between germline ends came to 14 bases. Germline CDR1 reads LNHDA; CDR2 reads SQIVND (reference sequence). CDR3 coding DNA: TGTGCCAGTAGTTCCAGGAGGGGCTACCAGTACTTC. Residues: CASSSRRGYQYF.

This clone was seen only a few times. For the CDR3, the DNA is TGCAGCGTTGAAGACAGGGGTTTCCCCTACGAGCAGTACTTC. This sequence encodes CSVEDRGFPYEQYF. The rearrangement links TRBV29-1 to TRBJ2-7, with D possibly being TRBD1 (6 bases). CDR3 length equals 14 residues. Germline V gives CDR1 SQVTM, CDR2 ANQGSEA. V dropped 0 bases and J dropped 2 bases, with 11 bases sitting between them.

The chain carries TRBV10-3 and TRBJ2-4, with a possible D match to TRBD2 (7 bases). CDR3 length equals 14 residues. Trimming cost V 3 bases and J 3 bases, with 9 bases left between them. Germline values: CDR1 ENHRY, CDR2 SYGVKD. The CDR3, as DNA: TGTGCCATCAGTGAAGGGGGGGACAAAAACATTCAGTACTTC. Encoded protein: CAISEGGDKNIQYF.

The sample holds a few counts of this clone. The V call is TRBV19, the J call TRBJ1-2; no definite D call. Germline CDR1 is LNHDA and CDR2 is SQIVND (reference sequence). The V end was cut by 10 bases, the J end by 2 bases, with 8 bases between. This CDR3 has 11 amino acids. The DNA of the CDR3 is TGTGCCATAAGACGGAACTATGGCTACACCTTC. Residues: CAIRRNYGYTF. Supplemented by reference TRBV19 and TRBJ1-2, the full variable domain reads DGGITQSPKYLFRKEGQNVTLSCEQNLNHDAMYWYRQDPGQGLRLIYYSQIVNDFQKGDIAEGYSVSREKKESFPLTVTSAQKNPTAFYLCAIRRNYGYTFGSGTRLTVV.

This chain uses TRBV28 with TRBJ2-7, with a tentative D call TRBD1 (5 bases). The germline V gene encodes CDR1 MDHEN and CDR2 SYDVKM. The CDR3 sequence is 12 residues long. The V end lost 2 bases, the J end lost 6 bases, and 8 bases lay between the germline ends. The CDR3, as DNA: TGTGCCAGCAGTTTAAGGGGAATCGAGCAGTACTTC. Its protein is CASSLRGIEQYF.

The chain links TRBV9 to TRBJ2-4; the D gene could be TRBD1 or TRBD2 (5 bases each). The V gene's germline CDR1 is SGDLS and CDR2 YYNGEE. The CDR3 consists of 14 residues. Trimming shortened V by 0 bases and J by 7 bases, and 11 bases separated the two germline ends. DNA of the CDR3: TGTGCCAGCAGCGTAGGGGGGTACCAGAACATTCAGTACTTC. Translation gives CASSVGGYQNIQYF.

The CDR3 here is CASSQVRATNEKLFF. CDR3 DNA: TGTGCCAGCAGCCAAGTACGTGCAACTAATGAAAAACTGTTTTTT. The chain uses TRBV4-2 and TRBJ1-4; no clear D. The length of the CDR3 is 15 residues. Germline values: CDR1 LGHNA, CDR2 YNFKEQ. V lost 1 base, J lost 0 bases, and 6 bases lay in between.

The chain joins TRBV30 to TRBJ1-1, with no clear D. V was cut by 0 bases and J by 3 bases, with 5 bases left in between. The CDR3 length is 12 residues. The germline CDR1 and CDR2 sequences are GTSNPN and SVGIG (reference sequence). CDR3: CAWSVQYTEAFF. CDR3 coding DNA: TGTGCCTGGAGTGTACAGTACACTGAAGCTTTCTTT.

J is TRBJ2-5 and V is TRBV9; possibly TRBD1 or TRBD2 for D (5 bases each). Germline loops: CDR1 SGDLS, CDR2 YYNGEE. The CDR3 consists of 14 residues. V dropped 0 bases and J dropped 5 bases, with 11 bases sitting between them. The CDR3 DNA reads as TGTGCCAGCAGCGTAGGTCCGGGGCGGGAGACCCAGTACTTC. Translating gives CASSVGPGRETQYF.

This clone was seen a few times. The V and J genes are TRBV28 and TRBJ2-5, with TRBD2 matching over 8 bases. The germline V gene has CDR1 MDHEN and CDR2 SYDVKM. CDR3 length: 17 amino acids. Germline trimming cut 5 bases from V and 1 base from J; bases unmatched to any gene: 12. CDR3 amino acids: CASSMATGLAGQETQYF. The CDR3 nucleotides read TGTGCCAGCAGTATGGCCACCGGCCTAGCGGGCCAAGAGACCCAGTACTTC.

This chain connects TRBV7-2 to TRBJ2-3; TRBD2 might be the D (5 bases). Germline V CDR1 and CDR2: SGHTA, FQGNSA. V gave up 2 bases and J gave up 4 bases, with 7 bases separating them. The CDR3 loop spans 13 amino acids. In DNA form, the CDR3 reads TGTGCCAGCAGCTTAAGCGGATCAGATACGCAGTATTTT. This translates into CASSLSGSDTQYF.

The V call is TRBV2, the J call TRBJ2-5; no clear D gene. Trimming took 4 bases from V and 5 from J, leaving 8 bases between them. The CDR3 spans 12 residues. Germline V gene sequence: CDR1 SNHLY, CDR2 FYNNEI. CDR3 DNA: TGTGCCAGCAGTGTATCCTTGGAGACCCAGTACTTC. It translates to CASSVSLETQYF. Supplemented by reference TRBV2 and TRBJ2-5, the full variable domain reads EPEVTQTPSHQVTQMGQEVILRCVPISNHLYFYWYRQILGQKVEFLVSFYNNEISEKSEIFDDQFSVERPDGSNFTLKIRSTKLEDSAMYFCASSVSLETQYFGPGTRLLVL.

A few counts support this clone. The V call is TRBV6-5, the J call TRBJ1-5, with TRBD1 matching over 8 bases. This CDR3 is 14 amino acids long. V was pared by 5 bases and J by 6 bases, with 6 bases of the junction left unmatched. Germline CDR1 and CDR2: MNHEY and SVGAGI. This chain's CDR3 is CASSTGQGAQPQHF. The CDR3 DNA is TGTGCCAGCAGTACGGGGCAGGGGGCTCAGCCCCAGCATTTT.

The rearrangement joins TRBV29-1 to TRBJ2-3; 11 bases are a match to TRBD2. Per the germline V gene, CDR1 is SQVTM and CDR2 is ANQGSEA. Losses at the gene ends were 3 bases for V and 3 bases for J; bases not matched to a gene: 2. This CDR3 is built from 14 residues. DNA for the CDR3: TGCAGCGTTGATAGCGGGGGGGCGACAGATACGCAGTATTTT. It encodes CSVDSGGATDTQYF.

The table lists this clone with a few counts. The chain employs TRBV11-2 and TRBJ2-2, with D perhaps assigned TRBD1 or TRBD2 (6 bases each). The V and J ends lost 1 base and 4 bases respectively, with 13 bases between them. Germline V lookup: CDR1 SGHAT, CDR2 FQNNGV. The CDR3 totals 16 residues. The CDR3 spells CASSLAGARATGELFF. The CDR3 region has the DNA TGTGCCAGCAGCTTAGCGGGGGCCAGGGCCACCGGGGAGCTGTTTTTT.

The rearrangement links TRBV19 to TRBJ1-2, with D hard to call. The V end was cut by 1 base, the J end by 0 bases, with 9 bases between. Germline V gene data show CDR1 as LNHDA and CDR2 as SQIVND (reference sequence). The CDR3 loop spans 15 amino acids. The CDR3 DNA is TGTGCCAGTAGTATAGCGTGGGAAGCTAACTATGGCTACACCTTC. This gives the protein CASSIAWEANYGYTF.

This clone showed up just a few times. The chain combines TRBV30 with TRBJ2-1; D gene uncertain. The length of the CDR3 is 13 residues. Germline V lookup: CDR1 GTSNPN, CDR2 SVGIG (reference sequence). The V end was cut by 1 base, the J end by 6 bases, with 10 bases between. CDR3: CAWSALTLNEQFF. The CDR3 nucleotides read TGTGCCTGGAGTGCATTGACGCTCAATGAGCAGTTCTTC.

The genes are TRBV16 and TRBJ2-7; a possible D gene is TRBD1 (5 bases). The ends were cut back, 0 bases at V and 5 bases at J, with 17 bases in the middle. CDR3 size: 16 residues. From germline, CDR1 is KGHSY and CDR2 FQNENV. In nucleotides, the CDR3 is TGTGCCAGCAGCCAATCGAAAGGGCAGGGTAACCACGAGCAGTACTTC. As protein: CASSQSKGQGNHEQYF.

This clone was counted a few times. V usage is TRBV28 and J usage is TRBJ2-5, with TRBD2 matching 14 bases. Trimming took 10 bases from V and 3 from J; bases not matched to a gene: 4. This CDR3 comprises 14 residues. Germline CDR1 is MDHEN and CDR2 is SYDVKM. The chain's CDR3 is CATWGLAGEETQYF. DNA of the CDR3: TGTGCCACCTGGGGACTAGCGGGAGAAGAGACCCAGTACTTC.